A single sample is the source of the 6 T cell receptor beta chains below, sequenced in a study of beta chain features in type 1 diabetes. The isolated RNA, all of it, was reverse transcribed, so expressed TCRB transcripts were what got sequenced. TCRdb's table, derived via immunoSEQ multiplex PCR, lists solely in-frame clones and lacks some. Among approximately 380,000 clones listed, over 13% were seen once. The source material was naive CD4+ T cells from blood. Receptors originate from a woman between 18 and 30 years old in good health.

This clone was seen a handful of times. The chain couples TRBV6-5 to TRBJ1-2; 7 nucleotides line up with TRBD1. Germline V gene sequence: CDR1 MNHEY, CDR2 SVGAGI. The J segment lost 0 bases and the V segment lost 4 bases, leaving 5 bases of the junction unmatched. The CDR3 contains 15 residues. The chain's CDR3 is CASSFYRGANYGYTF. The CDR3 nucleotides read TGTGCCAGCAGTTTCTACAGGGGAGCTAACTATGGCTACACCTTC.

This clone has just a few counts. This sequence joins TRBV28 and TRBJ2-1; the match to TRBD2 covers 11 bases. Losses at the gene ends were 5 bases for V and 4 bases for J; bases not matched to a gene: 4. Germline lookup yields CDR1 MDHEN and CDR2 SYDVKM. CDR3 length: 15 residues. CDR3 amino acids: CASSRVAGGYNEQFF. The CDR3 DNA reads as TGTGCCAGCAGTCGAGTAGCGGGAGGGTACAATGAGCAGTTCTTC.

The chain carries TRBV18 and TRBJ2-5; 9 positions match TRBD1. From germline, CDR1 is KGHSH and CDR2 LQKENI. The CDR3 is 18 amino acids. With 4 bases clipped from V and 1 base from J, the junction kept 13 bases outside the gene matches. CDR3: CASSLWTSGTGTQETQYF. The CDR3 bases are TGTGCCAGCTCACTTTGGACCAGCGGGACAGGGACCCAAGAGACCCAGTACTTC.

The V and J genes are TRBV11-2 and TRBJ1-4; D is possibly TRBD1 (5 bases). The CDR3 covers 13 residues. The germline V and J ends were trimmed by 5 bases and 7 bases, with 11 bases remaining between them. Looked up from germline, CDR1 is SGHAT and CDR2 is FQNNGV. CDR3 in amino acids: CASSERGTEKLFF. DNA for the CDR3: TGTGCCAGCAGCGAGCGCGGGACTGAAAAACTGTTTTTT.

The J gene is TRBJ2-1, the V gene TRBV7-9; possibly TRBD2 for D (6 bases). V was shortened by 5 bases and J by 15 bases, with 20 bases between the two germline ends. The germline V gene has CDR1 SEHNR and CDR2 FQNEAQ (reference sequence). CDR3 length equals 13 residues. The CDR3 DNA reads TGTGCCAGCAGCCACCCGGCGGGACCCCTGGGGTTCTTC. It yields the protein CASSHPAGPLGFF.

The chain carries TRBV7-8 and TRBJ2-3, with 9 positions matching TRBD2. The CDR3 totals 14 residues. After removal of 5 bases from V and 3 bases from J, the junction contained 3 bases not matched to a gene. Per the germline V gene, CDR1 is SGHVS and CDR2 is FQNEAQ. This CDR3 reads CASSASGVTDTQYF. In nucleotides, the CDR3 is TGTGCCAGCAGCGCTAGCGGGGTAACAGATACGCAGTATTTT.